The 28 T cell receptor beta chains below all came from one sample that was sequenced in a study of blood T cell repertoires in COVID-19. TCRdb's table, derived via immunoSEQ multiplex PCR, lists solely in-frame clones and lacks some. Here the sample spans 150,000 to 200,000 clones, roughly 85% being singletons. The sample comprised PBMCs or T cells enriched from blood (not recorded which). The receptor source for this set is a woman aged 18-29 years who had recovered from COVID-19.

CDR3 in DNA: TGCGCCAGCAGCCACCTAGCGGGAGGGCCTTACGAGCAGTACTTC. Protein product: CASSHLAGGPYEQYF. The V call is TRBV4-1, the J call TRBJ2-7; 12 nucleotides agree with TRBD2. Germline V gene data show CDR1 as MGHRA and CDR2 as YSYEKL. The CDR3 extends over 15 amino acids. J lost 4 bases, V lost 3 bases, and 4 bases had no gene match.

The chain combines TRBV2 with TRBJ2-1; 10 positions agree with TRBD2. Germline V gene lookup returns CDR1 SNHLY and CDR2 FYNNEI. This CDR3 is built from 17 residues. V shed 6 bases and J 9 bases; nucleotides not matched to a gene: 17. CDR3: CASRVDLAQAGGGEQFF. CDR3 DNA sequence: TGTGCCAGCAGAGTAGACTTAGCCCAAGCGGGAGGGGGTGAGCAGTTCTTC.

The chain joins TRBV7-2 to TRBJ2-3; D is undetermined. The ends were cut back, 4 bases at V and 3 bases at J, with 20 bases in the middle. The CDR3 loop spans 17 amino acids. Germline V gives CDR1 SGHTA, CDR2 FQGNSA. The CDR3 spells CASSSARWQANTDTQYF. DNA of the CDR3: TGTGCCAGCAGCTCGGCCCGTTGGCAGGCGAATACAGATACGCAGTATTTT.

J is TRBJ1-4 and V is TRBV2; 10 nucleotides match TRBD1. Losses at the gene ends were 6 bases for V and 7 bases for J; bases not matched to a gene: 14. The CDR3 is 17 residues long. CDR1 is SNHLY, CDR2 FYNNEI, per germline. The DNA for the CDR3 is TGTGCCAGCAGCCCCGACAGGGGGCGGTTCGAGTTTGAAAAACTGTTTTTT. It is translated as CASSPDRGRFEFEKLFF.

The chain links TRBV28 to TRBJ1-4; D remains ambiguous. The V and J ends lost 3 bases and 2 bases respectively, with 7 bases between them. The CDR3 sequence is 14 residues long. Per germline, CDR1 MDHEN and CDR2 SYDVKM. The DNA for the CDR3 is TGTGCCAGCAGTTTTCCACAGACTAATGAAAAACTGTTTTTT. Its translation is CASSFPQTNEKLFF.

This clone has only a few counts. V gene TRBV13 combines with J gene TRBJ1-5, with 11 bases aligning to TRBD1. Germline CDR1 and CDR2: PRHDT and FYEKMQ (reference sequence). V shed 2 bases, J shed 0 bases, and the junction held 9 bases outside the gene matches. The CDR3 has 19 residues. DNA for the CDR3: TGTGCCAGCAGCTTACGCGGGACAGGGGGAGGCCATAGCAATCAGCCCCAGCATTTT. This gives the protein CASSLRGTGGGHSNQPQHF.

The chain combines TRBV6-5 with TRBJ1-2; 11 positions agree with TRBD1. Germline-derived CDR1 and CDR2 are MNHEY and SVGAGI. J lost 4 bases, V lost 6 bases, and 10 bases had no gene match. This CDR3 has 16 amino acids. CDR3: CASRYPRDRGIYGYTF. CDR3 nucleotides: TGTGCCAGCAGGTACCCCCGGGACAGGGGGATCTATGGCTACACCTTC.

This clone was counted a few times. The chain has TRBV7-9 and TRBJ2-7; 8 bases are shared with TRBD1. The germline gives CDR1 SEHNR, CDR2 FQNEAQ (reference sequence). There are 17 residues in the CDR3. With V trimmed by 1 base and J by 0 bases, 8 bases remained unmatched. CDR3 coding DNA: TGTGCCAGCAGCTTAGATCGCCTTGGGACAGGCTCCTACGAGCAGTACTTC. Translating it yields CASSLDRLGTGSYEQYF.

The chain couples TRBV4-3 to TRBJ2-1, with 9 nucleotides matching TRBD2. Germline V CDR1 and CDR2: LGHNA, YSLEER. J was trimmed by 0 bases and V by 0 bases; bases with no gene match: 9. The CDR3 sequence is 19 residues long. CDR3 in amino acids: CASSQDFAGGISSYNEQFF. The CDR3, as DNA: TGCGCCAGCAGCCAAGATTTCGCGGGGGGGATAAGCTCCTACAATGAGCAGTTCTTC.

The rearrangement joins TRBV13 to TRBJ1-1; D gene ambiguous. Germline CDR1 reads PRHDT; CDR2 reads FYEKMQ (reference sequence). The CDR3 length is 13 residues. Trimming took 8 bases from V and 3 from J, leaving 13 bases between them. The CDR3 region is CASHERWDTEAFF. The CDR3 DNA follows: TGTGCCAGCCACGAGCGTTGGGACACTGAAGCTTTCTTT.

This clone was observed a few times. This sequence joins TRBV19 and TRBJ1-2, with TRBD1 matching over 7 bases. There are 16 residues in the CDR3. Germline V CDR1 and CDR2: LNHDA, SQIVND (reference sequence). The trim removed 6 bases at V and 0 bases at J, leaving 10 bases unmatched. The CDR3 protein is CASSPRRDSSNYGYTF. The DNA for the CDR3 is TGTGCCAGTAGCCCGCGGAGGGACAGCTCTAACTATGGCTACACCTTC. The full variable domain, its missing parts supplied by reference TRBV19 and TRBJ1-2, is DGGITQSPKYLFRKEGQNVTLSCEQNLNHDAMYWYRQDPGQGLRLIYYSQIVNDFQKGDIAEGYSVSREKKESFPLTVTSAQKNPTAFYLCASSPRRDSSNYGYTFGSGTRLTVV.

The chain couples TRBV3-1 (or the pseudogene TRBV3-2) to TRBJ2-7; maybe TRBD1 (5 bases). Trimming shortened V by 3 bases and J by 1 base, and 10 bases separated the two germline ends. The CDR3 extends over 14 amino acids. In germline, CDR1 is LGHDT, CDR2 YNNKEL (reference sequence). CDR3 DNA sequence: TGTGCCAGCAGCCACGACAGTTATTCCTACGAGCAGTACTTC. Translated: CASSHDSYSYEQYF.

V is TRBV29-1 and J is TRBJ1-1; D is ambiguous. CDR1 is SQVTM, CDR2 ANQGSEA, per germline. This CDR3 region has 15 residues. V lost 6 bases and J lost 0, with 17 bases in between. The CDR3 region has the DNA TGCAGCGTCCCAAAATCGGGAGGGATGAACACTGAAGCTTTCTTT. Its translation: CSVPKSGGMNTEAFF.

The CDR3 sequence is CASSSAQGLREQYF. CDR3 nucleotide sequence: TGTGCCAGCAGCTCGGCACAGGGCCTTAGGGAGCAGTACTTC. The chain couples TRBV28 to TRBJ2-7; a weak D match, TRBD1 (6 bases). This CDR3 region has 14 residues. Germline CDR1 and CDR2: MDHEN and SYDVKM. With 6 bases removed from V and 7 bases from J, the gap between germline ends came to 19 bases.

V gene TRBV7-2 combines with J gene TRBJ2-2; maybe TRBD1 (5 bases). This CDR3 contains 16 residues. Germline loops: CDR1 SGHTA, CDR2 FQGNSA. The V gene lost 1 base and the J gene lost 5 bases, with 14 bases spanning the gap. This chain's CDR3 is CASSLVSTGPTGELFF. In DNA, the CDR3 is TGTGCCAGCAGCTTAGTTTCCACAGGACCGACCGGGGAGCTGTTTTTT.

This clone was recorded once. The J gene is TRBJ1-4, the V gene TRBV28, with a weak D call TRBD1 (6 bases). The ends were cut back, 6 bases at V and 7 bases at J, with 15 bases in the middle. Looked up from germline, CDR1 is MDHEN and CDR2 is SYDVKM. The CDR3 runs 14 residues. This CDR3 is CASSFPDRGEKLFF. Here the CDR3 DNA reads TGTGCCAGCAGCTTTCCGGACAGAGGTGAAAAACTGTTTTTT.

The chain employs TRBV9 and TRBJ2-7; 10 bases agree with TRBD2. This CDR3 spans 14 amino acids. Germline assignment: CDR1 SGDLS and CDR2 YYNGEE. J was trimmed by 3 bases and V by 3 bases; bases with no gene match: 3. This CDR3 is CASSGLAGDYEQYF. The CDR3 coding sequence is TGTGCCAGCAGCGGTCTAGCGGGGGACTACGAGCAGTACTTC.

Only a few counts were recorded for this clone. The genes are TRBV19 and TRBJ1-4; no definite D call. V was shortened by 8 bases and J by 0 bases, with 16 bases between the two germline ends. The germline gives CDR1 LNHDA, CDR2 SQIVND (reference sequence). This CDR3 contains 16 residues. This chain's CDR3 is CASCPAGRATNEKLFF. The CDR3 DNA is TGTGCCAGTTGCCCGGCAGGCCGTGCAACTAATGAAAAACTGTTTTTT.

The CDR3 nucleotides read TGCGCCAGCAGCCAAAAGAGACACGATCAGAACACTGAAGCTTTCTTT. It is translated as CASSQKRHDQNTEAFF. The chain carries TRBV4-1 and TRBJ1-1; no firm D call. The CDR3 is 16 residues long. V lost 2 bases, J lost 1 base, and 14 bases lay in between. Germline CDR1 reads MGHRA; CDR2 reads YSYEKL.

This clone was found a few times. The genes are TRBV10-3 and TRBJ1-5, with 9 bases that match TRBD1. This CDR3 spans 17 amino acids. CDR1 ENHRY and CDR2 SYGVKD come from the germline V gene. Trimming cost V 4 bases and J 6 bases; bases outside gene matches: 13. Here the CDR3 reads CAISASGQGNGGQPQHF. The DNA of the CDR3 is TGTGCCATCAGTGCTTCGGGACAGGGTAACGGCGGTCAGCCCCAGCATTTT.

The chain has TRBV19 and TRBJ2-6, with no clear D. Germline assignment: CDR1 LNHDA and CDR2 SQIVND (reference sequence). This CDR3 spans 16 amino acids. Trimming cost V 7 bases and J 0 bases, with 13 bases left between them. The CDR3 DNA reads as TGTGCCAGTATGCGCGACTCCTCCTCTGGGGCCAACGTCCTGACTTTC. It yields the protein CASMRDSSSGANVLTF.

V is TRBV4-1 and J is TRBJ2-7, with 9 bases matching TRBD1. Germline V lookup: CDR1 MGHRA, CDR2 YSYEKL. With 4 bases clipped from V and 2 bases from J, the junction kept 6 bases outside the gene matches. The CDR3 is 15 residues long. The CDR3 reads CASSLSGTGTYEQYF. The DNA of the CDR3 is TGCGCCAGCAGCCTTTCCGGGACAGGGACCTACGAGCAGTACTTC.

The rearrangement links TRBV3-1 (or the pseudogene TRBV3-2) to TRBJ2-3, with D possibly being TRBD2 (6 bases). Germline assignment: CDR1 LGHDT and CDR2 YNNKEL (reference sequence). CDR3 size: 15 residues. The germline V and J ends were trimmed by 4 bases and 0 bases, with 11 bases remaining between them. CDR3 sequence: CASSPGLPSTDTQYF. For the CDR3, the DNA is TGTGCCAGCAGCCCGGGACTCCCTAGCACAGATACGCAGTATTTT.

This clone has a single count. This chain uses TRBV9 with TRBJ2-2; weak D call: TRBD2 (6 bases). From germline, CDR1 is SGDLS and CDR2 YYNGEE. With 3 bases removed from V and 7 bases from J, the gap between germline ends came to 13 bases. This CDR3 has 14 amino acids. As DNA, the CDR3 is TGTGCCAGCAGCGAGAATGGGGGGATCGGGGAGCTGTTTTTT. This encodes CASSENGGIGELFF.

The chain has TRBV14 and TRBJ2-5; D may be TRBD2 (6 bases). The germline gives CDR1 SGHDN, CDR2 FVKESK. V was cut by 4 bases and J by 5 bases, with 20 bases left in between. The CDR3 is made up of 16 amino acids. The DNA of the CDR3 is TGTGCCAGCAGCCGAGGGAATAGCGGAGTGGCGGAGACCCAGTACTTC. Translated: CASSRGNSGVAETQYF. The whole variable domain, filled in from reference TRBV14 and TRBJ2-5, reads EAGVTQFPSHSVIEKGQTVTLRCDPISGHDNLYWYRRVMGKEIKFLLHFVKESKQDESGMPNNRFLAERTGGTYSTLKVQPAELEDSGVYFCASSRGNSGVAETQYFGPGTRLLVL.

The chain is built from TRBV6-5 and TRBJ1-2; 8 bases match TRBD1. The V gene's germline CDR1 is MNHEY and CDR2 SVGAGI. Germline trimming cut 4 bases from V and 8 bases from J; bases unmatched to any gene: 9. This CDR3 is 14 amino acids long. CDR3 in DNA: TGTGCCAGCAGTTCATTCGGACAGGGCAGGGGCTACACCTTC. The encoded protein is CASSSFGQGRGYTF.

V gene TRBV19 combines with J gene TRBJ1-1; D perhaps matches TRBD1 (5 bases). Trimming took 7 bases from V and 0 from J, leaving 21 bases between them. The V gene's germline CDR1 is LNHDA and CDR2 SQIVND (reference sequence). The CDR3 runs 17 residues. The CDR3 nucleotides read TGTGCCAGTATCTCCGGGGGACCCGAGTTTATGAACACTGAAGCTTTCTTT. It specifies CASISGGPEFMNTEAFF.

The chain joins TRBV28 to TRBJ2-2, with 8 bases identical to TRBD2. The CDR3 contains 14 residues. Per the germline V gene, CDR1 is MDHEN and CDR2 is SYDVKM. V lost 7 bases to trimming and J lost 3 bases; unmatched junction nucleotides: 4. For the CDR3, the DNA is TGTGCCAGCACCACAGCGGGGGACACCGGGGAGCTGTTTTTT. Protein product: CASTTAGDTGELFF.